This TCR beta chain stems from a study of T-cell memory formation after mild COVID-19. Study-wide context: The TCR clusters were mostly specific to one donor.

One entry per CDR3 protein results from TCRdb running MiXCR on the 5' RACE reads. Of under 300,000 distinct CDR3 sequences listed, under 8.5% are singletons. Study-level findings and limits: Pre-infection memory carried some responding clones, suggesting that cross-reactive memory joined. Shrinking CD4+ clones were chiefly CM and EM; CD8+ ones were chiefly EMRA.

There are many counts of this clonotype. Its antigen is not known. One end of the junction is discordant with germline, which a read error may explain. Germline V gene data show CDR1 as SGHAT and CDR2 as FQNNGV. The CDR3 extends over 14 amino acids. Sequencing used PBMCs or a T cell subset sorted from them (not recorded which). The gene calls are TRBV11-2 and TRBJ2-3; the D gene is possibly TRBD2 (6 bases). The receptor was derived from a young man who had mild COVID-19 (a few samples of this study predate the infection). Cell type and time point are not known. For the CDR3, the DNA is TGCGCCAGCAGCTTGGGGACTAGCACAGATACGCAGTATTTT. Amino acids: CASSLGTSTDTQYF.